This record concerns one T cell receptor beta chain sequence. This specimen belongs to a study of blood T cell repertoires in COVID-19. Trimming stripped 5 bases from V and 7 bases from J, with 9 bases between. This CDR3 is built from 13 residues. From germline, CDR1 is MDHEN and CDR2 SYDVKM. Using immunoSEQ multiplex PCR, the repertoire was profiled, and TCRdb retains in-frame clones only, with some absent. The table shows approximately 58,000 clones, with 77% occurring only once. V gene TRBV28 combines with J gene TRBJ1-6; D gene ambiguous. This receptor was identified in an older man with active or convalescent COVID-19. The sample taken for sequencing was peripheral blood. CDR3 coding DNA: TGTGCCAGCAGTACAAATGCAAATTCACCCCTCCACTTT. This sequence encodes CASSTNANSPLHF.